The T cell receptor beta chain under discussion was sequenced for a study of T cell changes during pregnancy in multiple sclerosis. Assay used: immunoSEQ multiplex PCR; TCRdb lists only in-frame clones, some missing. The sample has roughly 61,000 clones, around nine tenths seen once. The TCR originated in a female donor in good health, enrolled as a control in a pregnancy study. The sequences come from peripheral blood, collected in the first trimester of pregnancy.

CDR3 loop: CASSLGGNYNEQFF. The DNA for the CDR3 is TGTGCCAGCAGTTTAGGAGGGAATTACAATGAGCAGTTCTTC. This rearrangement joins TRBV27 to TRBJ2-1, with a possible D match to TRBD2 (6 bases). This CDR3 has 14 residues. V shed 2 bases and J shed 4 bases, with 9 bases lying between them. The germline CDR1 and CDR2 sequences are MNHEY and SMNVEV (reference sequence).